Below are 21 T cell receptor beta chains sequenced from a single sample in a study of T cell changes during pregnancy in multiple sclerosis. Libraries were prepared by immunoSEQ multiplex PCR; TCRdb keeps only in-frame clonotypes and omits some of them. The sample consists of 60,000 to 75,000 clones, just over 90% of them appearing once. Material: peripheral blood, obtained in the third trimester of pregnancy. The receptors shown here come from a female donor with multiple sclerosis, enrolled in a pregnancy study.

V usage is TRBV5-1 and J usage is TRBJ1-3; 7 bases are a match to TRBD1. Germline values: CDR1 SGHRS, CDR2 YFSETQ. CDR3 length: 17 amino acids. Unmatched junction bases numbered 13, after V lost 3 bases and J lost 4 bases. The chain's CDR3 is CASSWTPSGTDGNTIYF. The CDR3 DNA sequence: TGCGCCAGCAGCTGGACCCCTTCCGGGACAGACGGAAACACCATATATTTT. Based on the CDR3 plus reference TRBV5-1 and TRBJ1-3, the full variable domain is KAGVTQTPRYLIKTRGQQVTLSCSPISGHRSVSWYQQTPGQGLQFLFEYFSETQRNKGNFPGRFSGRQFSNSRSEMNVSTLELGDSALYLCASSWTPSGTDGNTIYFGEGSWLTVV.

The J gene is TRBJ2-7, the V gene TRBV12-5; 10 positions agree with TRBD1. The germline V gene encodes CDR1 LGHNT and CDR2 FRNRAP. J gave up 2 bases and V 6 bases, and 1 base lay outside the gene matches. This CDR3 is built from 13 residues. CDR3: CASGGTGAYEQYF. DNA for the CDR3: TGTGCTAGTGGGGGGACAGGGGCCTACGAGCAGTACTTC.

This sequence joins TRBV28 and TRBJ1-5; 8 bases match TRBD1. V dropped 8 bases and J dropped 5; count of bases not matched to a gene: 5. The CDR3 length is 13 residues. The germline gives CDR1 MDHEN, CDR2 SYDVKM. CDR3 in amino acids: CASPQGGYQPQHF. The CDR3 DNA reads as TGTGCCAGCCCACAGGGGGGTTATCAGCCCCAGCATTTT.

The chain links TRBV30 to TRBJ1-3; D possibly corresponds to TRBD1 (5 bases). This CDR3 has 12 amino acids. Trimming shortened V by 3 bases and J by 4 bases, and 7 bases separated the two germline ends. Germline V lookup: CDR1 GTSNPN, CDR2 SVGIG (reference sequence). CDR3 nucleotides: TGTGCCTGGAGGACAGACGGAAACACCATATATTTT. Its protein product is CAWRTDGNTIYF.

This rearrangement joins TRBV7-7 to TRBJ2-7, with 8 nucleotides matching TRBD1. Germline lookup yields CDR1 SSHAT and CDR2 FNYEAQ (reference sequence). This CDR3 region has 14 residues. The CDR3 reads CVSIRDRPAYEQYF. DNA of the CDR3: TGTGTTAGCATCCGGGACAGGCCGGCCTACGAGCAGTACTTC.

The chain employs TRBV6-1 and TRBJ1-5; TRBD1 matches at 7 bases. The CDR3 is made up of 16 amino acids. V shed 3 bases and J 5 bases; nucleotides not matched to a gene: 10. CDR1 and CDR2 from the germline V gene are MNHNS and SASEGT. DNA for the CDR3: TGTGCCAGCAGTGAGGGGAGCCCAGGGGGGTATCAGCCCCAGCATTTT. Amino acids: CASSEGSPGGYQPQHF.

Written as DNA, the CDR3 is TGTGCCAGCAGTCGTACAGGGACCAAAGAAGCTTTCTTT. Protein sequence: CASSRTGTKEAFF. This rearrangement joins TRBV6-5 to TRBJ1-1; D is perhaps TRBD1 (6 bases). The CDR3 totals 13 residues. V lost 5 bases, J lost 8 bases, and 15 bases lay in between. The germline V gene encodes CDR1 MNHEY and CDR2 SVGAGI.

The rearrangement uses TRBV19 and TRBJ1-1; D is possibly TRBD1 (6 bases). The germline gives CDR1 LNHDA, CDR2 SQIVND (reference sequence). Trimming stripped 9 bases from V and 3 bases from J, with 11 bases between. The CDR3 runs to 12 residues. The CDR3 bases are TGTGCCAGCAGGGGATTGGACACTGAAGCTTTCTTT. Protein product: CASRGLDTEAFF. The full variable domain, completed using reference TRBV19 and TRBJ1-1, is DGGITQSPKYLFRKEGQNVTLSCEQNLNHDAMYWYRQDPGQGLRLIYYSQIVNDFQKGDIAEGYSVSREKKESFPLTVTSAQKNPTAFYLCASRGLDTEAFFGQGTRLTVV.

The gene calls are TRBV10-1 and TRBJ2-3; 8 positions agree with TRBD2. This CDR3 contains 16 residues. From germline, CDR1 is WNHNN and CDR2 SYGVQD (reference sequence). J was trimmed by 0 bases and V by 4 bases; bases with no gene match: 6. The CDR3 DNA is TGCGCCAGCAGTGGGGGAAAGCGGGGGAGCACAGATACGCAGTATTTT. This encodes CASSGGKRGSTDTQYF.

The gene calls are TRBV5-4 and TRBJ2-1; TRBD2 matches at 7 bases. V was clipped by 4 bases and J by 7 bases; unmatched bases: 8. The CDR3 is 14 residues long. CDR1 is SGHNT, CDR2 YYREEE, per germline (reference sequence). The CDR3 DNA reads TGTGCCAGCAGCCGGGGACCAGCGGGGAATGAGCAGTTCTTC. Amino acids: CASSRGPAGNEQFF.

The chain recombines TRBV4-1 with TRBJ1-2, with D perhaps TRBD1 (6 bases). CDR3 size: 13 residues. The germline V gene has CDR1 MGHRA and CDR2 YSYEKL. Trimming took 3 bases from V and 7 from J, leaving 12 bases between them. The CDR3 spells CASSHRGSVGYTF. For the CDR3, the DNA is TGCGCCAGCAGCCACAGGGGTTCAGTTGGCTACACCTTC.

This clone was seen once. The chain carries TRBV7-9 and TRBJ2-3, with no clear D. Looked up from germline, CDR1 is SEHNR and CDR2 is FQNEAQ (reference sequence). The CDR3 totals 12 residues. V lost 4 bases and J 6 bases, leaving 8 bases between the germline ends. CDR3 coding DNA: TGTGCCAGCAGCTCTCTTCCCGATACGCAGTATTTT. Translated: CASSSLPDTQYF.

The sample holds one count of this clone. V gene TRBV5-6 combines with J gene TRBJ2-3; possible D gene TRBD2, 6 bases. With 2 bases removed from V and 6 bases from J, the gap between germline ends came to 16 bases. The germline CDR1 and CDR2 sequences are SGHDT and YYEEEE. This CDR3 comprises 15 residues. CDR3 sequence reads: CASSLGSGPFDTQYF. The DNA of the CDR3 is TGTGCCAGCAGCTTAGGTAGCGGTCCGTTTGATACGCAGTATTTT.

This sequence joins TRBV7-8 and TRBJ1-4; D is uncertain. Germline V gene lookup returns CDR1 SGHVS and CDR2 FQNEAQ. This CDR3 contains 14 residues. The V gene lost 3 bases and the J gene lost 0 bases, with 5 bases spanning the gap. Here the CDR3 DNA reads TGTGCCAGCAGCTTCTTTGCAACTAATGAAAAACTGTTTTTT. The encoded protein is CASSFFATNEKLFF.

This clone was seen a single time. The chain uses TRBV4-3 and TRBJ2-3, with D unresolved. The ends were cut back, 1 base at V and 4 bases at J, with 9 bases in the middle. Looked up from germline, CDR1 is LGHNA and CDR2 is YSLEER. This CDR3 contains 14 residues. The CDR3 sequence: CASSQVAAADTQYF. CDR3 DNA sequence: TGCGCCAGCAGCCAAGTGGCGGCGGCAGATACGCAGTATTTT.

The V gene is TRBV6-5, the J gene TRBJ1-1, with D possibly being TRBD1 (6 bases). The CDR3 runs to 15 residues. V was pared by 0 bases and J by 5 bases, with 13 bases between. Germline V gives CDR1 MNHEY, CDR2 SVGAGI. The CDR3 DNA is TGTGCCAGCAGTTACTCGAAGGGGGTGGGGACTGAAGCTTTCTTT. It is translated as CASSYSKGVGTEAFF.

The chain uses TRBV18 and TRBJ1-2; TRBD1 agrees at 7 bases. The CDR3 sequence is 14 residues long. CDR1 and CDR2 from the germline V gene are KGHSH and LQKENI. After removal of 2 bases from V and 2 bases from J, the junction contained 2 bases not matched to a gene. The CDR3 DNA is TGTGCCAGCTCACCAGGGACAGACAACTATGGCTACACCTTC. This codes for CASSPGTDNYGYTF. Together with reference TRBV18 and TRBJ1-2, the CDR3 gives the full variable domain: NAGVMQNPRHLVRRRGQEARLRCSPMKGHSHVYWYRQLPEEGLKFMVYLQKENIIDESGMPKERFSAEFPKEGPSILRIQQVVRGDSAAYFCASSPGTDNYGYTFGSGTRLTVV.

The chain joins TRBV7-9 to TRBJ2-3; TRBD1 aligns across 7 bases. Trimming at V came to 5 bases and at J to 6 bases, leaving 11 bases not matched to a gene. Germline CDR1 is SEHNR and CDR2 is FQNEAQ (reference sequence). CDR3 length: 15 amino acids. In DNA, the CDR3 is TGTGCCAGCAGCCCCCTGCGGCAGGGGGAGGATACGCAGTATTTT. This sequence encodes CASSPLRQGEDTQYF.

In this sample, this clone turned up once. V gene TRBV7-9 combines with J gene TRBJ2-6, with 7 bases lining up with TRBD1. The CDR3 spans 16 residues. Germline trimming cut 0 bases from V and 9 bases from J; bases unmatched to any gene: 8. CDR1 and CDR2 from the germline V gene are SEHNR and FQNEAQ (reference sequence). The CDR3 loop is CASSLAQDRQHNVLTF. In DNA, the CDR3 is TGTGCCAGCAGCTTAGCCCAGGACAGGCAGCACAACGTCCTGACTTTC. The variable domain in full, with the rest retrieved from reference TRBV7-9 and TRBJ2-6, is DTGVSQNPRHKITKRGQNVTFRCDPISEHNRLYWYRQTLGQGPEFLTYFQNEAQLEKSRLLSDRFSAERPKGSFSTLEIQRTEQGDSAMYLCASSLAQDRQHNVLTFGAGSRLTVL.

This chain links TRBV2 with TRBJ1-2, with D maybe TRBD1 (5 bases). The CDR3 sequence is 11 residues long. Germline V gives CDR1 SNHLY, CDR2 FYNNEI. Trimming pared 5 bases from V and 10 bases from J, leaving 11 bases between. DNA of the CDR3: TGTGCCAGCAGTTCGGAGGGGCACTACACCTTC. Translated: CASSSEGHYTF.

CDR3 sequence (DNA): TGTGCCAGTAGTAGGGCACCCGGGGGGCCTTATAGCAATCAGCCCCAGCATTTT. This encodes CASSRAPGGPYSNQPQHF. The V call is TRBV19, the J call TRBJ1-5, with D perhaps TRBD1 (6 bases). V lost 4 bases and J lost 0, with 19 bases in between. The CDR3 length is 18 residues. The V gene's germline CDR1 is LNHDA and CDR2 SQIVND (reference sequence).